Listed below are T cell receptor beta chains from one sample, sequenced in a study of control samples from healthy donors and cancer patients. Clones were read by immunoSEQ multiplex PCR, and TCRdb kept only the in-frame ones, dropping some. The table shows 63,000 or so clones, with around 82% occurring only once. Sequences were obtained from blood. The receptors stem from a man aged 50 to 60 in good health. CDR3s include the opening cysteine and the closing phenylalanine or tryptophan. A D gene is named only where the DNA matches it firmly. Rows give clone size only sometimes, using once, few, many, or a class for an expanded clone.

clone size: .
J gene: TRBJ1-2
CDR3 length: 13
D gene: .
V gene: TRBV2
CDR3 protein: CASKQQINYGYTF
CDR3 DNA: TGTGCCAGCAAGCAACAGATAAACTATGGCTACACCTTC

clone size: .
J gene: TRBJ1-5
CDR3 length: 14
D gene: TRBD1
V gene: TRBV6-6
CDR3 protein: CASNSDRANQPQHF
CDR3 DNA: TGTGCCAGCAATTCTGACAGGGCAAATCAGCCCCAGCATTTT

clone size: .
J gene: TRBJ2-3
CDR3 length: 14
D gene: .
V gene: TRBV6-2/TRBV6-3
CDR3 protein: CASSYGGATDTQYF
CDR3 DNA: TGTGCCAGCAGTTACGGGGGGGCCACAGATACGCAGTATTTT

clone size: few
J gene: TRBJ2-7
CDR3 length: 11
D gene: .
V gene: TRBV13
CDR3 protein: CASSLFNLLIF
CDR3 DNA: TGTGCCAGCAGCTTATTCAACCTCCTTATTTTC

clone size: .
J gene: TRBJ1-2
CDR3 length: 14
D gene: .
V gene: TRBV28
CDR3 protein: CASIAGGANYGYTF
CDR3 DNA: TGTGCCAGCATCGCGGGGGGAGCTAACTATGGCTACACCTTC

clone size: .
J gene: TRBJ1-2
CDR3 length: 14
D gene: .
V gene: TRBV28
CDR3 protein: CASKRHLSLDGYTF
CDR3 DNA: TGTGCCAGCAAGAGGCACCTCTCCCTGGATGGCTACACCTTC

clone size: .
J gene: TRBJ2-1
CDR3 length: 15
D gene: .
V gene: TRBV5-1
CDR3 protein: CASSPGGRTLAEQFF
CDR3 DNA: TGCGCCAGCAGCCCTGGGGGCAGAACGCTCGCTGAGCAGTTCTTC

clone size: .
J gene: TRBJ1-6
CDR3 length: 18
D gene: TRBD1
V gene: TRBV6-2/TRBV6-3
CDR3 protein: CASSLGTGGSDKDSPLHF
CDR3 DNA: TGTGCCAGCAGTTTGGGGACAGGGGGCAGTGATAAGGATTCACCCCTCCACTTT

clone size: .
J gene: TRBJ1-2
CDR3 length: 15
D gene: TRBD1
V gene: TRBV10-3
CDR3 protein: CAISGADRAQYGYTF
CDR3 DNA: TGTGCCATCAGTGGGGCCGACAGGGCGCAGTATGGCTACACCTTC

clone size: .
J gene: TRBJ2-7
CDR3 length: 16
D gene: .
V gene: TRBV28
CDR3 protein: CASSSPSRARVYEQYF
CDR3 DNA: TGTGCCAGCAGTTCACCTTCGAGGGCCCGAGTCTACGAGCAGTACTTC

clone size: .
J gene: TRBJ1-3
CDR3 length: 17
D gene: .
V gene: TRBV25-1
CDR3 protein: CASSGTPGTDSGNTIYF
CDR3 DNA: TGTGCCAGCAGTGGTACCCCCGGGACCGACTCTGGAAACACCATATATTTT

clone size: .
J gene: TRBJ1-2
CDR3 length: 13
D gene: .
V gene: TRBV6-5
CDR3 protein: CASRTDEVYGYTF
CDR3 DNA: TGTGCCAGCAGGACTGATGAGGTTTATGGCTACACCTTC

clone size: .
J gene: TRBJ1-1
CDR3 length: 16
D gene: TRBD1
V gene: TRBV28
CDR3 protein: CASSLFGDRGYTEAFF
CDR3 DNA: TGTGCCAGCAGTTTATTTGGGGACAGGGGGTACACTGAAGCTTTCTTT